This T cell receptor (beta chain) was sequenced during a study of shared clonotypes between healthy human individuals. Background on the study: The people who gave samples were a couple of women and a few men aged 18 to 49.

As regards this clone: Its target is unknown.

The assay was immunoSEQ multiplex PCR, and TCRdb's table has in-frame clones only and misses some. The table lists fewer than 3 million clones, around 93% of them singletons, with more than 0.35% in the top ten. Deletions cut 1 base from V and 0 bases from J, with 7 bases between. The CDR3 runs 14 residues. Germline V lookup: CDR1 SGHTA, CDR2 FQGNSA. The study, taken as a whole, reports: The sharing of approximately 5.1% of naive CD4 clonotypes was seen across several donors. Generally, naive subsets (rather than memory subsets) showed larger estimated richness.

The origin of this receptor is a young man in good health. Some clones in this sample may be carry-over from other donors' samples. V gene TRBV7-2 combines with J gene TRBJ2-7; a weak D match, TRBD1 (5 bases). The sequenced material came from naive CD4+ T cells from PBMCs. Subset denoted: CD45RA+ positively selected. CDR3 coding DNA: TGTGCCAGCAGCTTAGTACAGGTCTCCTACGAGCAGTACTTC. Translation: CASSLVQVSYEQYF.